What follows are 21 T cell receptor beta chains derived from one specimen sequenced in a study of control samples from healthy donors and cancer patients (dated by TCRdb to the early 2020s). Library construction relied on the immunoSEQ multiplex PCR assay. In TCRdb, the immuneACCESS table is reduced to in-frame sequences with V and J assigned. These tables do not hold every clone; where another copy was compared, an unresolved V gene accounts for under half, and the others remain unexplained. The sample contains about 35,000 clones, 70% to 90% of them found a single time. The ten largest make up roughly 1.5% of the sample. Source material: PBMCs. Receptors originate from a middle-aged woman with lung cancer.

This sequence joins TRBV4-1 and TRBJ2-1; D unresolved. CDR1 is MGHRA, CDR2 YSYEKL, per germline. The length of the CDR3 is 12 residues. V lost 0 bases and J lost 7, with 4 bases in between. Here the CDR3 reads CASSQDRNEQFF. CDR3 nucleotides: TGCGCCAGCAGCCAAGATCGTAATGAGCAGTTCTTC.

The chain combines TRBV11-3 with TRBJ1-1, with 8 bases that match TRBD1. The CDR3 is 16 amino acids. V lost 5 bases to trimming and J lost 4 bases; unmatched junction nucleotides: 12. Germline V gene sequence: CDR1 SGHNT, CDR2 YENEEA. The DNA for the CDR3 is TGTGCCAGCAGCCCAGAAGGAGGACAGGGAACCACTGAAGCTTTCTTT. It specifies CASSPEGGQGTTEAFF.

The chain has TRBV30 and TRBJ1-1; D is undetermined. From germline, CDR1 is GTSNPN and CDR2 SVGIG (reference sequence). V was shortened by 3 bases and J by 5 bases, with 10 bases between the two germline ends. The CDR3 has 12 amino acids. The CDR3 DNA reads as TGTGCCTGGAGACGGTTGGAGACTGAAGCTTTCTTT. Translated, it gives CAWRRLETEAFF.

V usage is TRBV7-2 and J usage is TRBJ1-5, with D unresolved. CDR1 and CDR2 (germline): SGHTA, FQGNSA. The V end was cut by 0 bases, the J end by 2 bases, with 11 bases between. The CDR3 runs to 16 residues. The CDR3 here is CASSLAGGEGNQPQHF. Written as DNA, the CDR3 is TGTGCCAGCAGCTTAGCGGGCGGGGAGGGCAATCAGCCCCAGCATTTT.

The chain joins TRBV5-1 to TRBJ2-2, with TRBD1 matching over 7 bases. V was clipped by 3 bases and J by 1 base; unmatched bases: 6. CDR1 and CDR2 from the germline V gene are SGHRS and YFSETQ. The CDR3 sequence is 16 residues long. Here the CDR3 reads CASSSSGTENTGELFF. The CDR3 coding sequence is TGCGCCAGCAGCTCGTCCGGGACAGAGAACACCGGGGAGCTGTTTTTT.

CDR3 coding DNA: TGTGCCAGCAGCCCCCGACGTTCCTTACTCTCTGGGGCCAACGTCCTGACTTTC. Protein: CASSPRRSLLSGANVLTF. This chain joins TRBV7-2 and TRBJ2-6; the D is unclear. CDR3 length: 18 amino acids. Between the trimmed V and J ends, which lost 5 bases and 0 bases, there was a span of 17 bases. The germline CDR1 and CDR2 sequences are SGHTA and FQGNSA.

The V call is TRBV10-3, the J call TRBJ1-5; D possibly corresponds to TRBD1 (5 bases). The CDR3 covers 13 residues. Trimming stripped 6 bases from V and 8 bases from J, with 14 bases between. In germline, CDR1 is ENHRY, CDR2 SYGVKD. Here the CDR3 reads CAISRQTSEPQHF. The CDR3, as DNA: TGTGCCATCAGCAGACAGACAAGTGAGCCCCAGCATTTT.

The chain joins TRBV6-5 to TRBJ1-4; TRBD1 agrees at 8 bases. The CDR3 extends over 13 amino acids. Germline lookup yields CDR1 MNHEY and CDR2 SVGAGI. Trimming at V came to 4 bases and at J to 7 bases, leaving 2 bases not matched to a gene. This chain's CDR3 is CASSFGQGEKLFF. The CDR3 DNA reads TGTGCCAGCAGTTTCGGACAGGGTGAAAAACTGTTTTTT.

The chain carries TRBV28 and TRBJ1-1; unclear D gene. This CDR3 spans 13 amino acids. Trimming left V 3 bases short and J 2 bases short, with 7 bases between. Germline V gives CDR1 MDHEN, CDR2 SYDVKM. The CDR3 DNA reads as TGTGCCAGCAGTTTGATTGCAAACACTGAAGCTTTCTTT. Protein: CASSLIANTEAFF.

The chain couples TRBV15 to TRBJ1-4; possible D gene TRBD1, 6 bases. Germline values: CDR1 LNHNV, CDR2 YYDKDF (reference sequence). The V end was cut by 1 base, the J end by 5 bases, with 8 bases between. The CDR3 totals 14 residues. CDR3 protein: CATSRGQGNEKLFF. The DNA for the CDR3 is TGTGCCACCAGCAGAGGCCAGGGGAATGAAAAACTGTTTTTT.

The table lists this clone with a few counts. The chain recombines TRBV5-4 with TRBJ1-2; TRBD1 aligns across 7 bases. This CDR3 has 14 amino acids. Unmatched junction bases numbered 3, after V lost 0 bases and J lost 4 bases. Per the germline V gene, CDR1 is SGHNT and CDR2 is YYREEE (reference sequence). CDR3 amino acids: CASSLAPGGYGYTF. In nucleotides, the CDR3 is TGTGCCAGCAGCTTGGCCCCAGGGGGCTATGGCTACACCTTC.

The gene calls are TRBV30 and TRBJ1-6; D possibly corresponds to TRBD1 (6 bases). This CDR3 has 16 residues. The V gene's germline CDR1 is GTSNPN and CDR2 SVGIG (reference sequence). V shed 0 bases and J shed 8 bases, with 17 bases lying between them. The CDR3 DNA reads as TGTGCCTGGAGTGTACGAAGGGACATCTTCGATTCACCCCTCCACTTT. Encoded protein: CAWSVRRDIFDSPLHF.

The rearrangement joins TRBV2 to TRBJ2-3; TRBD1 matches 9 bases. The CDR3 is 17 residues long. V shed 0 bases and J 2 bases; nucleotides not matched to a gene: 6. The germline CDR1 and CDR2 sequences are SNHLY and FYNNEI. The CDR3 bases are TGTGCCAGCAGTGAAGCGGGCGGGACAGGGTTCACAGATACGCAGTATTTT. Its translation is CASSEAGGTGFTDTQYF.

This clone was counted a few times. V and J are TRBV19 and TRBJ1-5, with TRBD1 identical over 8 bases. CDR3 length: 15 amino acids. The trim removed 3 bases at V and 4 bases at J, leaving 5 bases unmatched. In germline, CDR1 is LNHDA, CDR2 SQIVND (reference sequence). CDR3 amino acids: CASSMLGQENQPQHF. The CDR3 bases are TGTGCCAGTAGTATGTTGGGACAGGAGAATCAGCCCCAGCATTTT.

The chain carries TRBV28 and TRBJ1-2; unclear D gene. The CDR3 runs to 13 residues. Trimming removed 4 bases at V and 4 bases at J, with 10 bases between. The germline V gene has CDR1 MDHEN and CDR2 SYDVKM. The DNA for the CDR3 is TGTGCCAGCAGTTCTACGGGCGTCTATGGCTACACCTTC. This gives the protein CASSSTGVYGYTF.

The CDR3 loop is CASSLVTNSNQPQHF. DNA of the CDR3: TGTGCCAGCAGCTTAGTAACAAATAGCAATCAGCCCCAGCATTTT. V is TRBV7-2 and J is TRBJ1-5; D uncertain. The CDR3 is 15 residues long. CDR1 is SGHTA and CDR2 is FQGNSA in the germline V gene. Trimming shortened V by 1 base and J by 0 bases, and 7 bases separated the two germline ends. The whole variable domain, filled in from reference TRBV7-2 and TRBJ1-5, reads GAGVSQSPSNKVTEKGKDVELRCDPISGHTALYWYRQSLGQGLEFLIYFQGNSAPDKSGLPSDRFSAERTGGSVSTLTIQRTQQEDSAVYLCASSLVTNSNQPQHFGDGTRLSIL.

This clone was seen once. The V and J genes are TRBV4-3 and TRBJ1-1; D remains ambiguous. The germline CDR1 and CDR2 sequences are LGHNA and YSLEER. V lost 0 bases, J lost 3 bases, and 8 bases lay in between. The length of the CDR3 is 14 residues. The CDR3 sequence: CASSQESSYTEAFF. CDR3 in DNA: TGCGCCAGCAGCCAAGAATCCAGTTACACTGAAGCTTTCTTT.

The chain carries TRBV5-1 and TRBJ1-1, with 7 nucleotides matching TRBD1. The germline V gene encodes CDR1 SGHRS and CDR2 YFSETQ. The CDR3 totals 15 residues. The ends lost 3 bases at V and 5 bases at J; junction bases unmatched: 10. This CDR3 reads CASSSPGGGQTEAFF. Written as DNA, the CDR3 is TGCGCCAGCAGCTCCCCGGGAGGGGGCCAGACTGAAGCTTTCTTT.

The V call is TRBV27, the J call TRBJ1-5; TRBD1 is a possible D gene (5 bases). The CDR3 is made up of 15 amino acids. The V gene lost 5 bases and the J gene lost 0 bases, with 11 bases spanning the gap. CDR1 MNHEY and CDR2 SMNVEV come from the germline V gene (reference sequence). The CDR3: CASSQTGDSNQPQHF. The CDR3 bases are TGTGCCAGCAGTCAAACAGGTGATAGCAATCAGCCCCAGCATTTT.

J is TRBJ1-1 and V is TRBV6-5; D is possibly TRBD1 (5 bases). The germline V gene has CDR1 MNHEY and CDR2 SVGAGI. Trimming left V 8 bases short and J 2 bases short, with 12 bases between. The CDR3 length is 13 residues. The CDR3 loop is CASARDRNTEAFF. The CDR3 bases are TGTGCCAGCGCAAGGGACCGCAACACTGAAGCTTTCTTT.

The gene calls are TRBV28 and TRBJ1-1, with 9 bases matching TRBD1. Per germline, CDR1 MDHEN and CDR2 SYDVKM. V shed 5 bases, J shed 4 bases, and the junction held 8 bases outside the gene matches. The CDR3 totals 15 residues. The CDR3 DNA reads TGTGCCAGCAGTATCCGGGACAGGGTATTCACTGAAGCTTTCTTT. Protein sequence: CASSIRDRVFTEAFF.